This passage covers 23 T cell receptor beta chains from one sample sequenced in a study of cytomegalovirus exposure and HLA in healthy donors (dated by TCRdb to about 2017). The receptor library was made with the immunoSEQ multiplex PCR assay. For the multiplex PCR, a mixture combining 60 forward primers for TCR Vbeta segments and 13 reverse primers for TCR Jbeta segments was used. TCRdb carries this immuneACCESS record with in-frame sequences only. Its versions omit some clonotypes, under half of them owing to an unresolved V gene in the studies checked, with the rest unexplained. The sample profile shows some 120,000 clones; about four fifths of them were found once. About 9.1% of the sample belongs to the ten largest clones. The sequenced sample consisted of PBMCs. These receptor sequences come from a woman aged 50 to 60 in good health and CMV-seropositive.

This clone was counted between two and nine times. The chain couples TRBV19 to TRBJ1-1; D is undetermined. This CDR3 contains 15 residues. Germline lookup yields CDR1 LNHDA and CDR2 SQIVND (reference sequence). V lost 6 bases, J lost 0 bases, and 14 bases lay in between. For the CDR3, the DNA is TGTGCCAGTAGAACTATCACCTCCATGAACACTGAAGCTTTCTTT. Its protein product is CASRTITSMNTEAFF.

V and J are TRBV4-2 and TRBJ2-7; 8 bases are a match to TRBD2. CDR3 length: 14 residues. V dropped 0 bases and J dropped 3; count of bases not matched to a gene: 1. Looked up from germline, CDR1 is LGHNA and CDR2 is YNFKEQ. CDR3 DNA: TGTGCCAGCAGCCAAGAGAGCGGGAGCTACGAGCAGTACTTC. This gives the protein CASSQESGSYEQYF.

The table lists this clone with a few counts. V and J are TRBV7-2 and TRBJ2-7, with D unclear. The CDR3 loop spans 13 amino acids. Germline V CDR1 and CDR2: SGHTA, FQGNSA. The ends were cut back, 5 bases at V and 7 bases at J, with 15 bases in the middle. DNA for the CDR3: TGTGCCAGCAGCGGAGAGGCAGAACGGGAGCAGTACTTC. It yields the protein CASSGEAEREQYF.

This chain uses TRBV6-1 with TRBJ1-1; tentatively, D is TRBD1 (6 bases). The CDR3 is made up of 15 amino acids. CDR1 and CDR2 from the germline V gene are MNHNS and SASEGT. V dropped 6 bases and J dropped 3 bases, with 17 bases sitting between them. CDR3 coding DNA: TGTGCCAGCAGCCTGGACCCAGGGGTGGACACTGAAGCTTTCTTT. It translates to CASSLDPGVDTEAFF.

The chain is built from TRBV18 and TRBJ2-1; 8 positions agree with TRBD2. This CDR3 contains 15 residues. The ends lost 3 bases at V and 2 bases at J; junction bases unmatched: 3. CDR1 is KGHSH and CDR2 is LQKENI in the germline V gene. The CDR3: CASSPRTSTYNEQFF. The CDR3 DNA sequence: TGTGCCAGCTCACCTAGGACTAGCACCTACAATGAGCAGTTCTTC. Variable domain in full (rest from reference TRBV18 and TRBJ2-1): NAGVMQNPRHLVRRRGQEARLRCSPMKGHSHVYWYRQLPEEGLKFMVYLQKENIIDESGMPKERFSAEFPKEGPSILRIQQVVRGDSAAYFCASSPRTSTYNEQFFGPGTRLTVL.

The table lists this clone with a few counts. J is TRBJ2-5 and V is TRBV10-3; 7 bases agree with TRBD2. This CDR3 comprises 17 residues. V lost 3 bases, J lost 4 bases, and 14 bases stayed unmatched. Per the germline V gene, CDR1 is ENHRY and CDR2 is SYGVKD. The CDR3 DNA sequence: TGTGCCATCAGTGATCCTCCTAGCGGCCCGGAGGGAGAGACCCAGTACTTC. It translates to CAISDPPSGPEGETQYF.

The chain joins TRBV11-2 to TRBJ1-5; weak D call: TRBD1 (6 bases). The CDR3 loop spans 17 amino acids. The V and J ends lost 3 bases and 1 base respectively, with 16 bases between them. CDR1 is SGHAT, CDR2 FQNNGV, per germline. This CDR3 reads CASSFGRGGESNQPQHF. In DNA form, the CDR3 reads TGTGCCAGCAGCTTCGGACGAGGGGGTGAGAGCAATCAGCCCCAGCATTTT.

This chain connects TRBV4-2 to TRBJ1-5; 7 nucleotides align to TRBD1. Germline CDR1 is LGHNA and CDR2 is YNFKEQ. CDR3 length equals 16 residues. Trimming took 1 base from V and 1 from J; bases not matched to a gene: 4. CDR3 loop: CASSQGQGKSNQPQHF. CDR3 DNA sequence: TGTGCCAGCAGCCAAGGACAGGGAAAGAGCAATCAGCCCCAGCATTTT.

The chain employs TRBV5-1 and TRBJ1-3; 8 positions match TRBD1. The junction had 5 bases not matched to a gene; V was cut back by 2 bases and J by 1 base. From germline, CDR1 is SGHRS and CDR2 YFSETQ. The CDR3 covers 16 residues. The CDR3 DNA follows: TGCGCCAGCAGCTTTCTGGACAGGGCTTCTGGAAACACCATATATTTT. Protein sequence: CASSFLDRASGNTIYF. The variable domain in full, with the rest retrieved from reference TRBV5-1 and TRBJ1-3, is KAGVTQTPRYLIKTRGQQVTLSCSPISGHRSVSWYQQTPGQGLQFLFEYFSETQRNKGNFPGRFSGRQFSNSRSEMNVSTLELGDSALYLCASSFLDRASGNTIYFGEGSWLTVV.

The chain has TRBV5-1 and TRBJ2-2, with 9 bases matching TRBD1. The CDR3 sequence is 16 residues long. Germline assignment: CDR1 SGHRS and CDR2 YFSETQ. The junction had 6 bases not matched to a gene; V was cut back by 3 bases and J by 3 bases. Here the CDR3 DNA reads TGCGCCAGCAGCTCCTTGGACAGGGGTTACACCGGGGAGCTGTTTTTT. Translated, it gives CASSSLDRGYTGELFF.

CDR3 amino acids: CASSEDRLNYGYTF. DNA of the CDR3: TGTGCCAGCAGTGAAGACCGACTTAACTATGGCTACACCTTC. The chain has TRBV2 and TRBJ1-2; D is uncertain. CDR3 length: 14 residues. Germline V gene sequence: CDR1 SNHLY, CDR2 FYNNEI. Trimming pared 1 base from V and 1 base from J, leaving 7 bases between.

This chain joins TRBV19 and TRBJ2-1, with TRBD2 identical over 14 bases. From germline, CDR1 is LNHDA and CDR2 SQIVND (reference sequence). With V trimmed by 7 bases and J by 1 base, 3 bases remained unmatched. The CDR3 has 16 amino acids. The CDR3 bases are TGTGCCAGTACACGACTAGCGGGAGGGTCCTACAATGAGCAGTTCTTC. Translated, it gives CASTRLAGGSYNEQFF.

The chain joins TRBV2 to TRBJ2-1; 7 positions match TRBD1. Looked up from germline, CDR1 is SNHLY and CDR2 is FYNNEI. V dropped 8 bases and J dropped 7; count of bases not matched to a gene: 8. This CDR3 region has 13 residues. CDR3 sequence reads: CASGGNRGNEQFF. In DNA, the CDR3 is TGTGCCAGCGGTGGGAACAGGGGTAATGAGCAGTTCTTC.

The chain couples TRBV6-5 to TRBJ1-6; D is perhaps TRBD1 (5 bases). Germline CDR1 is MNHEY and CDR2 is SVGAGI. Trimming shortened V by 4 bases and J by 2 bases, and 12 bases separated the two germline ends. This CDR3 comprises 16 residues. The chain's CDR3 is CASSSQQDPYNSPLHF. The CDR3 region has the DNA TGTGCCAGCAGTTCCCAACAGGATCCCTATAATTCACCCCTCCACTTT.

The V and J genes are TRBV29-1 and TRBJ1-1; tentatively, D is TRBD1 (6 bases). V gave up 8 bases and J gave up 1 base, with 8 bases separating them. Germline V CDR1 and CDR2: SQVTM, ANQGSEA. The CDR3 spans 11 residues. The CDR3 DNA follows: TGCAGCTCCAGGGGGAACACTGAAGCTTTCTTT. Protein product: CSSRGNTEAFF.

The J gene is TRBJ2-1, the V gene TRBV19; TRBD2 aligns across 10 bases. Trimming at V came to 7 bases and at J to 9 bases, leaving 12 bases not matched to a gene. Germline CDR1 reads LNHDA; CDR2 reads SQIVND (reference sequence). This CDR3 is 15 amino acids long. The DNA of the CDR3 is TGTGCCAGTAATCCCCTAGCGGGAGTTGGTAGTGAGCAGTTCTTC. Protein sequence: CASNPLAGVGSEQFF. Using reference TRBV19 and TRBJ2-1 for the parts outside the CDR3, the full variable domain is DGGITQSPKYLFRKEGQNVTLSCEQNLNHDAMYWYRQDPGQGLRLIYYSQIVNDFQKGDIAEGYSVSREKKESFPLTVTSAQKNPTAFYLCASNPLAGVGSEQFFGPGTRLTVL.

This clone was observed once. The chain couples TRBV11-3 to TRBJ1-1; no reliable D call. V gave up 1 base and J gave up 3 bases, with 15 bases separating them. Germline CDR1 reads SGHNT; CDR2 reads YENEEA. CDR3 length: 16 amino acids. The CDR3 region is CASSLVGGLGDTEAFF. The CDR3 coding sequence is TGTGCCAGCAGCTTAGTAGGTGGTCTCGGGGACACTGAAGCTTTCTTT.

Here the CDR3 reads CASSLSGWAYEQYF. Written as DNA, the CDR3 is TGTGCCAGCAGCTTGAGCGGCTGGGCCTACGAGCAGTACTTC. The V gene is TRBV7-9, the J gene TRBJ2-7, with a weak D call TRBD2 (5 bases). The CDR3 loop spans 14 amino acids. Germline CDR1 and CDR2: SEHNR and FQNEAQ (reference sequence). Trimming removed 3 bases from V and 2 bases from J, with 11 bases in between. Based on the CDR3 plus reference TRBV7-9 and TRBJ2-7, the full variable domain is DTGVSQNPRHKITKRGQNVTFRCDPISEHNRLYWYRQTLGQGPEFLTYFQNEAQLEKSRLLSDRFSAERPKGSFSTLEIQRTEQGDSAMYLCASSLSGWAYEQYFGPGTRLTVT.

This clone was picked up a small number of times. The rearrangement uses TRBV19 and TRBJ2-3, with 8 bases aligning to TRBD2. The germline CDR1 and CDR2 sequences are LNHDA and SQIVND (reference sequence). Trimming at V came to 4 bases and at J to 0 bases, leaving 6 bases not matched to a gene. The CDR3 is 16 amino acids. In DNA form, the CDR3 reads TGTGCCAGTAGTAGAACTAGCGGAACTAGCACAGATACGCAGTATTTT. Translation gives CASSRTSGTSTDTQYF. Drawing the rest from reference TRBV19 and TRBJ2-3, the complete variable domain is DGGITQSPKYLFRKEGQNVTLSCEQNLNHDAMYWYRQDPGQGLRLIYYSQIVNDFQKGDIAEGYSVSREKKESFPLTVTSAQKNPTAFYLCASSRTSGTSTDTQYFGPGTRLTVL.

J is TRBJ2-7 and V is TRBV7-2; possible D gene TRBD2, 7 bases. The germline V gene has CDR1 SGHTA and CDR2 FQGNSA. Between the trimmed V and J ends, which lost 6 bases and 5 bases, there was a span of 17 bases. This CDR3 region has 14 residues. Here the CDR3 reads CASSLGGARNEQYF. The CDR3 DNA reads TGTGCCAGCAGTTTGGGGGGGGCGAGGAACGAGCAGTACTTC.

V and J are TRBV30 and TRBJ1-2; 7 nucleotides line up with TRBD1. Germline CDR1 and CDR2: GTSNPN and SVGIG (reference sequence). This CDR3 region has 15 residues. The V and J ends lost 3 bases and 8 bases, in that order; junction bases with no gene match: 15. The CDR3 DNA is TGTGCCTGGAGGAGATCAGGGGGAACCGCTAGGGGCTACACCTTC. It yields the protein CAWRRSGGTARGYTF.

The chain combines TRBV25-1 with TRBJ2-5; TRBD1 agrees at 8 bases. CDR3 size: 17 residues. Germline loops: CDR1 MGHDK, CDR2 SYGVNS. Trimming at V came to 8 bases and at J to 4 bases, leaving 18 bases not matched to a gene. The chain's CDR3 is CASQPPAGQGSGETQYF. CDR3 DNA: TGTGCCAGCCAACCCCCCGCCGGACAGGGTTCGGGAGAGACCCAGTACTTC.

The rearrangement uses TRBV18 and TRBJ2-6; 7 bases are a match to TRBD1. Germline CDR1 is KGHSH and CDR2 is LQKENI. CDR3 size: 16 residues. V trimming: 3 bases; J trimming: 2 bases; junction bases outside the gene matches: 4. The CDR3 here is CASSPNQGAGANVLTF. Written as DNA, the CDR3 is TGTGCCAGCTCACCCAACCAGGGGGCTGGGGCCAACGTCCTGACTTTC.